These 24 T cell receptor beta chains originate from one sample sequenced in a study of long-term antiretroviral therapy in people with HIV. At survey level, the immunoSEQ assay was run in its v3.0 version. TCRdb's copy holds only in-frame clones and misses some; the assay was immunoSEQ multiplex PCR. This table holds around 30,000 clones, 65% to 90% found once. This specimen was unsorted PBMCs, taken approximately 3.3 years after starting antiretroviral therapy. All receptors derive from a man younger than 30 with HIV.

V usage is TRBV11-3 and J usage is TRBJ2-7; D perhaps matches TRBD2 (6 bases). The ends were cut back, 1 base at V and 6 bases at J, with 19 bases in the middle. CDR1 is SGHNT and CDR2 is YENEEA in the germline V gene. The CDR3 consists of 16 residues. The CDR3 protein is CASSLGGDEGLSEQYF. In nucleotides, the CDR3 is TGTGCCAGCAGCTTAGGCGGGGACGAGGGGTTGAGCGAGCAGTACTTC.

The V and J genes are TRBV18 and TRBJ2-3; 12 bases agree with TRBD2. This CDR3 comprises 17 residues. The junction had 6 bases not matched to a gene; V was cut back by 1 base and J by 4 bases. Germline values: CDR1 KGHSH, CDR2 LQKENI. As DNA, the CDR3 is TGTGCCAGCTCACCACTCCGGACTAGCGGGATAGCAGATACGCAGTATTTT. This encodes CASSPLRTSGIADTQYF.

This clone was picked up one time. This rearrangement joins TRBV5-6 to TRBJ2-2, with D possibly TRBD2 on 6 matching bases. Per the germline V gene, CDR1 is SGHDT and CDR2 is YYEEEE. Trimming shortened V by 0 bases and J by 0 bases, and 9 bases separated the two germline ends. This CDR3 comprises 16 residues. CDR3 DNA sequence: TGTGCCAGCAGCTTGGTCGGGGGAACGAACACCGGGGAGCTGTTTTTT. As protein: CASSLVGGTNTGELFF. The whole variable domain, remainder taken from reference TRBV5-6 and TRBJ2-2, is DAGVTQSPTHLIKTRGQQVTLRCSPKSGHDTVSWYQQALGQGPQFIFQYYEEEERQRGNFPDRFSGHQFPNYSSELNVNALLLGDSALYLCASSLVGGTNTGELFFGEGSRLTVL.

A single count supports this clone. The J gene is TRBJ1-5, the V gene TRBV28; TRBD1 matches at 8 bases. Germline V gene sequence: CDR1 MDHEN, CDR2 SYDVKM. The CDR3 spans 14 residues. V lost 1 base and J lost 4; bases outside the gene matches: 0. Here the CDR3 reads CASSLYRGNQPQHF. Written as DNA, the CDR3 is TGTGCCAGCAGTTTATACAGGGGGAATCAGCCCCAGCATTTT.

J is TRBJ1-1 and V is TRBV28; no firm D call. From germline, CDR1 is MDHEN and CDR2 SYDVKM. The length of the CDR3 is 15 residues. V lost 8 bases to trimming and J lost 0 bases, with 16 bases between them. CDR3 nucleotides: TGTGCCAGCCTATCGTGGAAGGGCCTGAACACTGAAGCTTTCTTT. Translating gives CASLSWKGLNTEAFF.

The rearrangement joins TRBV9 to TRBJ2-7; TRBD1 might be the D (5 bases). Between the trimmed V and J ends, which lost 0 bases and 5 bases, there was a span of 9 bases. Per germline, CDR1 SGDLS and CDR2 YYNGEE. This CDR3 is built from 13 residues. The CDR3 loop is CASSVDGADEQYF. Written as DNA, the CDR3 is TGTGCCAGCAGCGTAGATGGGGCCGACGAGCAGTACTTC.

The chain couples TRBV19 to TRBJ2-7; the D gene is possibly TRBD1 (6 bases). This CDR3 spans 14 amino acids. Germline values: CDR1 LNHDA, CDR2 SQIVND (reference sequence). The V end lost 7 bases, the J end lost 1 base, and 14 bases lay between the germline ends. The CDR3 DNA follows: TGTGCCAGTACCCAAGATACAGGGTCCTACGAGCAGTACTTC. Its translation is CASTQDTGSYEQYF.

The rearrangement links TRBV5-6 to TRBJ2-7, with TRBD2 identical over 7 bases. Germline V gene lookup returns CDR1 SGHDT and CDR2 YYEEEE. With V trimmed by 4 bases and J by 4 bases, 20 bases remained unmatched. The CDR3 is 18 amino acids. CDR3 residues: CASSPRMGTTRELYEQYF. The CDR3 nucleotides are TGTGCCAGCAGCCCCAGAATGGGGACTACGCGGGAGCTTTACGAGCAGTACTTC.

The chain joins TRBV27 to TRBJ2-6; no clear D. V was clipped by 6 bases and J by 1 base, with 7 bases between them. This CDR3 has 14 amino acids. CDR1 and CDR2 from the germline V gene are MNHEY and SMNVEV (reference sequence). Here the CDR3 reads CASRTQSGANVLTF. DNA of the CDR3: TGTGCCAGCAGGACGCAGTCTGGGGCCAACGTCCTGACTTTC.

The rearrangement joins TRBV15 to TRBJ2-1; D unresolved. Trimming stripped 6 bases from V and 5 bases from J, with 11 bases between. The germline gives CDR1 LNHNV, CDR2 YYDKDF (reference sequence). The CDR3 runs 13 residues. For the CDR3, the DNA is TGTGCCACCAGAGGGATTCAGGACAATGAGCAGTTCTTC. It translates to CATRGIQDNEQFF.

This clone was detected only once. The J gene is TRBJ2-5, the V gene TRBV4-3, with no clear D. The V end was cut by 1 base, the J end by 3 bases, with 9 bases between. Per germline, CDR1 LGHNA and CDR2 YSLEER. The CDR3 consists of 14 residues. The CDR3 region is CASSQGSREETQYF. The DNA of the CDR3 is TGCGCCAGCAGCCAAGGGAGCCGGGAAGAGACCCAGTACTTC.

This chain uses TRBV7-2 with TRBJ2-1, with 8 bases lining up with TRBD2. The J segment lost 13 bases and the V segment lost 1 base, leaving 9 bases of the junction unmatched. The CDR3 extends over 14 amino acids. In germline, CDR1 is SGHTA, CDR2 FQGNSA. The chain's CDR3 is CASSLGGSGTTQFF. CDR3 nucleotide sequence: TGTGCCAGCAGCTTAGGGGGTAGCGGGACCACACAGTTCTTC.

The gene calls are TRBV7-3 and TRBJ2-7; TRBD1 might be the D (6 bases). The length of the CDR3 is 15 residues. Germline V gene sequence: CDR1 SGHTA, CDR2 FQGTGA. The ends were cut back, 0 bases at V and 3 bases at J, with 12 bases in the middle. CDR3 nucleotide sequence: TGTGCCAGCAGCTTAACAGCCGGGACAAGCTACGAGCAGTACTTC. Amino acids: CASSLTAGTSYEQYF.

This sequence joins TRBV4-1 and TRBJ2-4, with D unclear. The length of the CDR3 is 12 residues. CDR1 is MGHRA, CDR2 YSYEKL, per germline. Trimming took off 4 bases at V and 8 bases at J, with 9 bases between the two ends. CDR3 DNA: TGCGCCAGCAGCCCCCCGGCGGACATTCAGTACTTC. Translation: CASSPPADIQYF.

The rearrangement uses TRBV10-3 and TRBJ1-1; D remains unclear. Trimming pared 3 bases from V and 1 base from J, leaving 12 bases between. The CDR3 is 15 residues long. Germline assignment: CDR1 ENHRY and CDR2 SYGVKD. The CDR3 sequence is CAISDPGVGNTEAFF. The CDR3 DNA sequence: TGTGCCATCAGTGACCCCGGGGTGGGGAACACTGAAGCTTTCTTT.

The chain combines TRBV9 with TRBJ1-1; D may be TRBD1 (5 bases). Germline V gene sequence: CDR1 SGDLS, CDR2 YYNGEE. The CDR3 contains 13 residues. V was clipped by 0 bases and J by 7 bases, with 10 bases between them. Here the CDR3 reads CASSVVPGFEAFF. The DNA for the CDR3 is TGTGCCAGCAGCGTAGTCCCAGGGTTTGAAGCTTTCTTT.

The V gene is TRBV6-5, the J gene TRBJ2-2, with a tentative D call TRBD2 (5 bases). The CDR3 is 15 amino acids. The V gene's germline CDR1 is MNHEY and CDR2 SVGAGI. V was shortened by 0 bases and J by 3 bases, with 8 bases between the two germline ends. CDR3 sequence: CASSYSGEDTGELFF. CDR3 DNA: TGTGCCAGCAGTTACTCGGGAGAGGACACCGGGGAGCTGTTTTTT.

This chain connects TRBV7-9 to TRBJ1-5; D possibly corresponds to TRBD1 (5 bases). The V gene lost 4 bases and the J gene lost 2 bases, with 15 bases spanning the gap. The CDR3 covers 16 residues. Germline V gives CDR1 SEHNR, CDR2 FQNEAQ (reference sequence). CDR3 loop: CASSSLSREGNQPQHF. The CDR3 DNA follows: TGTGCCAGCAGCTCGCTCAGCAGGGAGGGCAATCAGCCCCAGCATTTT.

This chain connects TRBV4-3 to TRBJ2-6; D perhaps matches TRBD2 (7 bases). This CDR3 region has 16 residues. V was cut by 1 base and J by 4 bases, with 11 bases left in between. Per germline, CDR1 LGHNA and CDR2 YSLEER. The CDR3 DNA reads as TGCGCCAGCAGCCAAGTGCGGGGGCCCGGGGCCAACGTCCTGACTTTC. It is translated as CASSQVRGPGANVLTF.

The V gene is TRBV7-2, the J gene TRBJ2-1; 8 bases agree with TRBD2. V dropped 1 base and J dropped 7; count of bases not matched to a gene: 9. Germline V gene data show CDR1 as SGHTA and CDR2 as FQGNSA. The CDR3 extends over 16 amino acids. This CDR3 reads CASSLDYGRAGNEQFF. The CDR3 coding sequence is TGTGCCAGCAGCTTAGATTACGGGAGGGCCGGTAATGAGCAGTTCTTC.

The rearrangement joins TRBV2 to TRBJ1-1, with 7 nucleotides matching TRBD1. The germline gives CDR1 SNHLY, CDR2 FYNNEI. V lost 0 bases to trimming and J lost 11 bases; unmatched junction nucleotides: 6. The CDR3 has 13 residues. CDR3 residues: CASSEAAGTVAFF. The CDR3 DNA is TGTGCCAGCAGTGAAGCTGCCGGGACAGTTGCTTTCTTT. The full variable domain, with the rest looked up from reference TRBV2 and TRBJ1-1, is EPEVTQTPSHQVTQMGQEVILRCVPISNHLYFYWYRQILGQKVEFLVSFYNNEISEKSEIFDDQFSVERPDGSNFTLKIRSTKLEDSAMYFCASSEAAGTVAFFGQGTRLTVV.

The chain carries TRBV7-8 and TRBJ1-3; D is possibly TRBD1 (5 bases). Trimming pared 3 bases from V and 1 base from J, leaving 16 bases between. Germline CDR1 and CDR2: SGHVS and FQNEAQ. The CDR3 length is 17 residues. This chain's CDR3 is CASSFLTAGTSGNTIYF. CDR3 DNA sequence: TGTGCCAGCAGCTTCCTAACGGCCGGGACTTCTGGAAACACCATATATTTT. The full variable domain, completed using reference TRBV7-8 and TRBJ1-3, is GAGVSQSPRYKVAKRGQDVALRCDPISGHVSLFWYQQALGQGPEFLTYFQNEAQLDKSGLPSDRFFAERPEGSVSTLKIQRTQQEDSAVYLCASSFLTAGTSGNTIYFGEGSWLTVV.

The V gene is TRBV18, the J gene TRBJ2-1; D remains ambiguous. Germline lookup yields CDR1 KGHSH and CDR2 LQKENI. CDR3 size: 13 residues. V dropped 1 base and J dropped 4 bases, with 5 bases sitting between them. DNA for the CDR3: TGTGCCAGCTCACCACAGGGTTACAATGAGCAGTTCTTC. Translating it yields CASSPQGYNEQFF.

This clone was found a few times. CDR3: CASSPELGGYEQYF. The CDR3 nucleotides read TGTGCCAGCTCACCGGAACTAGGGGGCTACGAGCAGTACTTC. This chain joins TRBV18 and TRBJ2-7; a weak D match, TRBD1 (6 bases). The germline V and J ends were trimmed by 3 bases and 3 bases, with 12 bases remaining between them. The germline gives CDR1 KGHSH, CDR2 LQKENI. This CDR3 contains 14 residues.